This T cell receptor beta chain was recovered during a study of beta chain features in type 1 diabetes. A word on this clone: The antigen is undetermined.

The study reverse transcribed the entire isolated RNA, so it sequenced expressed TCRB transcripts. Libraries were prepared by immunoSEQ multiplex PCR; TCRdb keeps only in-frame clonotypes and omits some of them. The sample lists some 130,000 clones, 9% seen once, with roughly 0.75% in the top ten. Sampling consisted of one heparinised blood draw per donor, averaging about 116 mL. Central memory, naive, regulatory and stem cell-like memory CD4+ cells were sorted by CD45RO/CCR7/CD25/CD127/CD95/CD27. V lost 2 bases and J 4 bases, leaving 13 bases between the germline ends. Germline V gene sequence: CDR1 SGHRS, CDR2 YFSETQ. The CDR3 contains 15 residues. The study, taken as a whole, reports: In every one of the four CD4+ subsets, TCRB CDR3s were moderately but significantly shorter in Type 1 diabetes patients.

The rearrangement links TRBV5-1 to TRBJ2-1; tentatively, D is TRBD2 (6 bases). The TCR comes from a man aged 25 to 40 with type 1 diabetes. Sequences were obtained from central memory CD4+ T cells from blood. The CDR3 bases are TGCGCCAGCAGCTTAGAGGACTACGGTTACAATGAGCAGTTCTTC. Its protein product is CASSLEDYGYNEQFF.